These 11 T cell receptor beta chains share one sample of origin, sequenced in a study of blood T cell repertoires in COVID-19. Data came from immunoSEQ multiplex PCR; TCRdb stores just in-frame clones and leaves some out. Of roughly 170,000 clones listed, roughly 83% were seen once; the top ten hold 4.4%. The sequenced sample consisted of PBMCs or T cells enriched from blood (not recorded which). Receptors were obtained from a woman aged 50 to 60 who had recovered from COVID-19.

V usage is TRBV11-2 and J usage is TRBJ2-7; D not resolved. The CDR3 has 14 residues. CDR1 is SGHAT and CDR2 is FQNNGV in the germline V gene. Trimming left V 5 bases short and J 0 bases short, with 11 bases between. CDR3: CASSPPASSYEQYV. The CDR3 DNA is TGTGCCAGCAGCCCTCCAGCTAGCTCCTACGAGCAGTACGTC.

This clone was detected once. The chain couples TRBV11-2 to TRBJ1-6; D uncertain. Trimming took 5 bases from V and 3 from J, leaving 8 bases between them. Per germline, CDR1 SGHAT and CDR2 FQNNGV. The CDR3 runs 14 residues. CDR3 region: CASSPGIYNSPLHF. In DNA, the CDR3 is TGTGCCAGCAGCCCGGGGATCTATAATTCACCCCTCCACTTT.

DNA for the CDR3: TGTGCCAGCAGTTTACTCAATTCACCCCTCCACTTT. The encoded protein is CASSLLNSPLHF. The chain joins TRBV27 to TRBJ1-6; D not resolved. The CDR3 has 12 residues. Germline V gives CDR1 MNHEY, CDR2 SMNVEV (reference sequence). V lost 2 bases and J lost 7, with 3 bases in between.

The rearrangement joins TRBV2 to TRBJ1-4, with no clear D. CDR3 length equals 13 residues. The germline gives CDR1 SNHLY, CDR2 FYNNEI. Trimming shortened V by 0 bases and J by 10 bases, and 9 bases separated the two germline ends. In DNA, the CDR3 is TGTGCCAGCAGTGAAGCGCGGGGTGCAAAACTGTTTTTT. It is translated as CASSEARGAKLFF. The whole variable domain, filled in from reference TRBV2 and TRBJ1-4, reads EPEVTQTPSHQVTQMGQEVILRCVPISNHLYFYWYRQILGQKVEFLVSFYNNEISEKSEIFDDQFSVERPDGSNFTLKIRSTKLEDSAMYFCASSEARGAKLFFGSGTQLSVL.

V and J are TRBV7-8 and TRBJ1-1; 12 bases line up with TRBD1. The CDR3 sequence is 16 residues long. CDR1 SGHVS and CDR2 FQNEAQ come from the germline V gene. With 2 bases clipped from V and 6 bases from J, the junction kept 7 bases outside the gene matches. CDR3 sequence (DNA): TGTGCCAGCAGCTTATTTAGGGGACAGGGGGCCTCTGAAGCTTTCTTT. Translated, it gives CASSLFRGQGASEAFF. The full variable domain, in which reference TRBV7-8 and TRBJ1-1 provide the parts outside the CDR3, is GAGVSQSPRYKVAKRGQDVALRCDPISGHVSLFWYQQALGQGPEFLTYFQNEAQLDKSGLPSDRFFAERPEGSVSTLKIQRTQQEDSAVYLCASSLFRGQGASEAFFGQGTRLTVV.

The chain recombines TRBV7-9 with TRBJ1-5; D unclear. The length of the CDR3 is 15 residues. Trimming took 5 bases from V and 3 from J, leaving 14 bases between them. Per germline, CDR1 SEHNR and CDR2 FQNEAQ (reference sequence). CDR3: CASSRDGLTNQPQHF. The CDR3 DNA reads TGTGCCAGCAGCAGAGACGGACTGACCAATCAGCCCCAGCATTTT.

In its sample, this clone was seen a few times. The chain links TRBV7-8 to TRBJ1-5; 7 bases are a match to TRBD1. The CDR3 is 21 residues long. Germline trimming cut 4 bases from V and 0 bases from J; bases unmatched to any gene: 21. The germline V gene has CDR1 SGHVS and CDR2 FQNEAQ. DNA of the CDR3: TGTGCCAGCAGCTCCAGAGGGACGACAGGGTGGGGGGACAATAGCAATCAGCCCCAGCATTTT. It is translated as CASSSRGTTGWGDNSNQPQHF.

The chain carries TRBV7-6 and TRBJ1-2; 12 nucleotides agree with TRBD1. CDR1 is SGHVS and CDR2 is FNYEAQ in the germline V gene. V trimming: 8 bases; J trimming: 11 bases; junction bases outside the gene matches: 3. The CDR3 totals 11 residues. This CDR3 is CASRDRGRYTF. The DNA of the CDR3 is TGTGCCAGCCGGGACAGGGGGCGATACACCTTC.

J is TRBJ2-6 and V is TRBV5-1; 9 nucleotides agree with TRBD1. CDR1 and CDR2 (germline): SGHRS, YFSETQ. The V segment lost 3 bases and the J segment 0 bases; nucleotides outside the gene matches: 4. The CDR3 runs 17 residues. CDR3 sequence (DNA): TGCGCCAGCAGCTCGGGACAGGGTTTCTCTGGGGCCAACGTCCTGACTTTC. It specifies CASSSGQGFSGANVLTF.

There are a few counts of this clone. The chain joins TRBV4-1 to TRBJ1-1; TRBD1 matches 7 bases. CDR3 length: 16 amino acids. Unmatched junction bases numbered 9, after V lost 3 bases and J lost 2 bases. Germline assignment: CDR1 MGHRA and CDR2 YSYEKL. The CDR3 DNA sequence: TGCGCCAGCAGCCAGGGGGACAGCTCTGATAACACTGAAGCTTTCTTT. Amino acid sequence: CASSQGDSSDNTEAFF.

The table lists this clone with a count of one. The chain links TRBV5-1 to TRBJ1-2; 8 bases align to TRBD1. The CDR3 runs to 15 residues. Germline V gene lookup returns CDR1 SGHRS and CDR2 YFSETQ. V lost 4 bases to trimming and J lost 8 bases; unmatched junction nucleotides: 13. The CDR3 loop reads CASSKLTGDRRGYTF. DNA for the CDR3: TGCGCCAGCAGCAAGTTGACAGGGGATCGTCGAGGCTACACCTTC.